What follows describes a single T cell receptor (beta chain). No antigen is known for it. The data belong to a study of OX40 agonist ivuxolimab in advanced cancers. Overall study context: Across the patients, intravenous ivuxolimab was delivered every 2 weeks at 0.01 to 10 mg/kg.

Clones were read by immunoSEQ multiplex PCR, and TCRdb kept only the in-frame ones, dropping some. The table shows tens of thousands of clones, with 86% occurring only once. Study-wide findings and caveats: Patients who responded partially at 0.1-3.0 mg/kg showed clonal expansion ranking among the lowest.

The specimen was CD4+ or CD8+ T cells sorted from blood, collected in a trial of the OX40 agonist ivuxolimab. The sequence was collected from an adult with an advanced solid tumor such as melanoma, head and neck, liver or kidney cancer.

DNA of the CDR3: TGTGCCAGCAGCCCCAGGAAAGACGGGAAGACCACAGATACGCAGTATTTT. Translated: CASSPRKDGKTTDTQYF. The chain combines TRBV4-2 with TRBJ2-3, with a possible D match to TRBD2 (5 bases). The germline V gene encodes CDR1 LGHNA and CDR2 YNFKEQ. The CDR3 runs 17 residues. Trimming left V 4 bases short and J 2 bases short, with 19 bases between.